This T cell receptor (beta chain) was observed in a study of persistence of HIV-infected CD4 T cells. About this clone itself: Its specificity is not known.

V lost 5 bases and J 0 bases, leaving 14 bases between the germline ends. Germline-derived CDR1 and CDR2 are LNHDA and SQIVND (reference sequence). The CDR3 is made up of 16 amino acids. Overlapping HIV-1 Gag 15-mer peptides at approximately 0.91 ug per peptide per mL were used. CD4+ T cells upregulating both CD40 ligand and CD69 were sorted as responding cells. This was the immunoSEQ version 4 assay in survey mode. Each sample used up to 1 ug genomic DNA diluted to approximately 10 ng/uL. The method was immunoSEQ multiplex PCR; TCRdb's version includes in-frame clones alone and lacks a portion of them. This table has about 30,000 clones, approximately 70% appearing once.

The genes are TRBV19 and TRBJ1-3; maybe TRBD1 (5 bases). The TCR sequence derives from an adult man with HIV who was CMV-seropositive. The specimen was CD4+ T cells sorted from PBMCs after roughly 17-hour stimulation, collected from a patient who received antiretroviral therapy. CDR3 sequence (DNA): TGTGCCAGTAGTCGGAACGGGGCCTTCTCTGGAAACACCATATATTTT. This translates into CASSRNGAFSGNTIYF.